The rows below give T cell receptor beta chains drawn from one sample of a study of blood T cell repertoires in COVID-19. Only in-frame clones appear in the TCRdb table, and some are missing; sequencing was by immunoSEQ multiplex PCR. The top ten clones hold around an eighth of a sample with 120,000 or so clones, roughly four fifths of them seen once. Sequenced material: peripheral blood. These receptors were obtained from a human donor in a cohort sampled during active COVID-19. The CDR3 runs from the conserved cysteine through the conserved F or W. Fields, in order: CDR3 length, V gene, CDR3 protein.

14	TRBV9	CASSVGGFFETQYF
13	TRBV5-1	CASRFGVNNEQFF
17	TRBV11-2	CASSLGLAGGRGGELFF
14	TRBV19	CASRLAGGPYEQFF
15	TRBV6-5	CASSYAMHANTEAFF
16	TRBV11-2	CASSLIFGVGSREQYF
12	TRBV19	CASSTLAGEQFF
14	TRBV6-5	CASNQGSVNEKLFF
15	TRBV6-5	CASSRMAEVDEKLFF
16	TRBV9	CASSVGTRSNTGELFF
14	TRBV12-5	CASGLVYVNTEAFF
16	TRBV5-1	CASSLELAGTLDTQYF
16	TRBV10-3	CAISDQTSGGPYEQYF
19	TRBV2	CASSGFLGLAGGHTGELFF
14	TRBV10-1	CASSESSLAYEQYF
16	TRBV6-2/TRBV6-3	CASSYLGGSSYNEQFF
15	TRBV10-3	CAISESGGVGEKLFF
14	TRBV10-3	CAISGTSGYNEQFF
16	TRBV5-1	CASSQLPGTGRYEQYF
16	TRBV28	CASSLTPGAQGETQYF
18	TRBV21-1	CASRSSGGGARSTDTQYF
14	TRBV6-5	CASSYLQGGSEQFF